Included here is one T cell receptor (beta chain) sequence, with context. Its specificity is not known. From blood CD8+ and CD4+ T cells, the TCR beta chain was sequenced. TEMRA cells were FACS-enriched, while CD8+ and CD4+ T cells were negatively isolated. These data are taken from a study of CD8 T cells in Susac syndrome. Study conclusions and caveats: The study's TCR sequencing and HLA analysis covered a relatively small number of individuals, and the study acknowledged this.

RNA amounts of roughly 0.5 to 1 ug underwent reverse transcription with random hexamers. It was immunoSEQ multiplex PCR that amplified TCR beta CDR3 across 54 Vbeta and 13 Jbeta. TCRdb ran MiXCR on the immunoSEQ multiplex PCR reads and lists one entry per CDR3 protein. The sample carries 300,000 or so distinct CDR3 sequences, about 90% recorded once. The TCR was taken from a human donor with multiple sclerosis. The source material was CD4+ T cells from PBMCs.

The CDR3 reads CASRQQDNEQFF. In DNA form, the CDR3 reads TGTGCCAGCAGGCAACAGGACAATGAGCAGTTCTTC. V gene TRBV6-2 or TRBV6-3 combines with J gene TRBJ2-1; possibly TRBD1 for D (5 bases). Germline lookup yields CDR1 MNHEY and CDR2 SVGEGT. The CDR3 covers 12 residues. The germline V and J ends were trimmed by 6 bases and 5 bases, with 8 bases remaining between them.